This record looks at one T cell receptor (beta chain) sequence and its context. This record comes from a study of blood T cell repertoires in COVID-19. For the study at large: From the United States, Italy and Spain came samples of acute and convalescent COVID-19. PBMCs, B-cell-depleted T cells, or T cells provided the cDNA or gDNA that made up the material.

Original processing methods: Amplified reference gene primers provided the basis for estimating nucleated cell counts. The assay was immunoSEQ multiplex PCR, and TCRdb's table has in-frame clones only and misses some. From that table come the V and J calls and clone size; the DNA was used to work out D and trimming. The sample carries 150,000 to 200,000 clones, roughly 88% recorded once. V trimming: 5 bases; J trimming: 9 bases; junction bases outside the gene matches: 12. Germline V gene data show CDR1 as LNHDA and CDR2 as SQIVND (reference sequence). This CDR3 region has 15 residues. This TCR came from a woman older than 75 with acute or convalescent COVID-19. The sequenced material came from peripheral blood. The V and J genes are TRBV19 and TRBJ2-1, with 8 bases aligning to TRBD1. CDR3 sequence: CASSQTGGTNIEQFF. In DNA form, the CDR3 reads TGTGCCAGTAGTCAAACAGGGGGTACCAACATTGAGCAGTTCTTC. The full variable domain, with the rest looked up from reference TRBV19 and TRBJ2-1, is DGGITQSPKYLFRKEGQNVTLSCEQNLNHDAMYWYRQDPGQGLRLIYYSQIVNDFQKGDIAEGYSVSREKKESFPLTVTSAQKNPTAFYLCASSQTGGTNIEQFFGPGTRLTVL.